This T cell receptor beta chain was profiled in a study of beta chain features in type 1 diabetes. Study results and limitations: Lower insertion and higher deletion counts appeared at VDJ junctions in type 1 diabetes patients. Patients' naive, central memory and Treg TCRB repertoires seemed closer to one another than those of healthy donors.

V trimming: 3 bases; J trimming: 4 bases; junction bases outside the gene matches: 7. The CDR3 runs 15 residues. Germline V gene lookup returns CDR1 KGHSH and CDR2 LQKENI. Of the isolated RNA, all was reverse transcribed, and so the sequenced material was expressed TCRB transcripts. Measured with immunoSEQ multiplex PCR; TCRdb has only the in-frame clones, and not every one. The repertoire includes about 270,000 clones, roughly 15% of them detected once, and about 0.027% sits in the top ten. This clone was seen more than once but under ten times. The antigen is unknown. Using CD45RO/CCR7/CD25/CD127/CD95/CD27, CD4+ naive, central memory, regulatory and stem cell-like memory cells were sorted.

What was sequenced was naive CD4+ T cells from blood. This TCR derives from a woman aged 40 to 50 in good health. V usage is TRBV18 and J usage is TRBJ1-2; TRBD1 agrees at 8 bases. CDR3 region: CASSPASGQAYGYTF. The CDR3 nucleotides read TGTGCCAGCTCACCGGCTTCGGGACAGGCCTATGGCTACACCTTC.